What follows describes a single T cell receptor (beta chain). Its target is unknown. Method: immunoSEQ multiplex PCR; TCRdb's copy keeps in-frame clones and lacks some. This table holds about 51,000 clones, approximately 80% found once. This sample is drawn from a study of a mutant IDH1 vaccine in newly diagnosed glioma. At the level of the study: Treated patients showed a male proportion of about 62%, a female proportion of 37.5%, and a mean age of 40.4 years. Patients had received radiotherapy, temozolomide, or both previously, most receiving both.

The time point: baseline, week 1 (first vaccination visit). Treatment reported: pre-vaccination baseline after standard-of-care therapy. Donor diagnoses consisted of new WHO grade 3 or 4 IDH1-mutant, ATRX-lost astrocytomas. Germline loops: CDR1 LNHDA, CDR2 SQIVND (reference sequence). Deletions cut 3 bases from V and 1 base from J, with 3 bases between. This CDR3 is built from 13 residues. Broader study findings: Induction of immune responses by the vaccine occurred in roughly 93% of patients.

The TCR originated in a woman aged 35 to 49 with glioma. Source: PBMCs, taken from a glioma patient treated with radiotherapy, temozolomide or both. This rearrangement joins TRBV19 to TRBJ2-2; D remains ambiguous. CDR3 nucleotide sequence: TGTGCCAGTAGTATTATGAACACCGGGGAGCTGTTTTTT. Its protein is CASSIMNTGELFF.